The clone carrying this TCR beta chain was detected a few times. Its antigen is not identified. The data stem from a study of beta chain features in type 1 diabetes. Overall study: Across the samples, 90 million to 120 million sorted cells were examined in total.

The study, taken as a whole, reports: When cDNA is sequenced, cells with high TCR expression could be over-represented. There was a moderate but significant shortening of TCRB CDR3s in all four CD4+ subsets of Type 1 diabetes patients. PCR might favor shorter templates, but any such skew would affect patients and controls equally.

All of the isolated RNA was reverse transcribed, so expressed TCRB transcripts were sequenced. Here immunoSEQ multiplex PCR was the method, and the copy in TCRdb shows in-frame clones only, minus some. The table includes almost 350,000 clones, around 9.7% detected once. Trimming shortened V by 2 bases and J by 1 base, and 11 bases separated the two germline ends. This CDR3 has 15 amino acids. Germline loops: CDR1 MNHNY, CDR2 SVGAGI (reference sequence). This chain uses TRBV6-6 with TRBJ1-1, with D possibly being TRBD1 (5 bases). The TCR originated in a man aged 25 to 45 with type 1 diabetes. Sequenced input: central memory CD4+ T cells from blood. The chain's CDR3 is CASSYGGQPNTEAFF. DNA of the CDR3: TGTGCCAGCAGTTACGGGGGTCAACCGAACACTGAAGCTTTCTTT.